A selection of T cell receptor beta chains follows, all from one sample in a study of cytomegalovirus exposure and HLA in healthy donors. Assay used: immunoSEQ multiplex PCR; TCRdb lists only in-frame clones, some missing. The table lists 140,000 or so clones, over 80% of them singletons, with roughly 1.2% in the top ten. Sequencing used PBMCs. These receptors came from a female donor in good health and CMV-seronegative. The CDR3 runs from the conserved cysteine through the conserved F or W. D genes are given only for firm matches. Clone size is not always given. Where it is, it says once, few, many or a class for expanded clones.

J gene,D gene,V gene,CDR3 length,clone size,CDR3 protein,CDR3 DNA
TRBJ2-3,.,TRBV27,13,.,CASCPLEDDTQYF,TGTGCCAGCTGTCCATTGGAGGACGATACGCAGTATTTT
TRBJ1-1,.,TRBV4-1,13,.,CASSRYGETEAFF,TGCGCCAGCAGCCGATACGGAGAGACTGAAGCTTTCTTT
TRBJ2-3,TRBD1,TRBV5-1,17,few,CASSPGQGPRPTDTQYF,TGCGCCAGCAGCCCGGGACAGGGGCCTCGCCCCACAGATACGCAGTATTTT
TRBJ2-7,.,TRBV6-4,14,.,CASSDSFGGGEQYF,TGTGCCAGCAGTGACTCATTCGGGGGTGGTGAGCAGTACTTC
TRBJ2-7,.,TRBV19,15,.,CASSNLRAGRGEQYF,TGTGCCAGTAGTAATCTCAGGGCTGGCCGGGGGGAGCAGTACTTC
TRBJ2-1,TRBD2,TRBV2,16,.,CASSDSSGRAGDEQFF,TGTGCCAGCAGTGACTCTAGCGGGAGGGCCGGGGATGAGCAGTTCTTC
TRBJ2-7,TRBD2,TRBV6-1,14,once,CASVGTSGFYEQYF,TGTGCCAGCGTTGGGACTAGCGGCTTCTACGAGCAGTACTTC
TRBJ1-5,.,TRBV19,15,.,CASTLGGVGNQPQHF,TGTGCCAGTACCCTTGGAGGGGTGGGCAATCAGCCCCAGCATTTT
TRBJ1-1,.,TRBV28,14,.,CASSPEWANTEAFF,TGTGCCAGCAGCCCCGAATGGGCGAACACTGAAGCTTTCTTT
TRBJ1-2,TRBD1,TRBV5-6,14,.,CASSFGQGRGGYTF,TGTGCCAGCAGCTTCGGACAGGGGAGGGGTGGCTACACCTTC